The 24 T cell receptor beta chains listed next were all sequenced from one sample in a study of T cells after yellow fever vaccination. TCRdb re-derived calls from the 5' RACE reads in MiXCR, one entry per CDR3 protein. Of a few hundred thousand distinct CDR3 sequences listed, approximately 3.9% are singletons. This specimen was PBMCs, taken on the day of the yellow fever booster vaccination. All receptors derive from a man between 18 and 29 years old who received the YFV17D yellow fever vaccine.

This clonotype was found many times. The chain recombines TRBV6-6 with TRBJ2-1; 8 nucleotides line up with TRBD1. V dropped 4 bases and J dropped 4; count of bases not matched to a gene: 3. CDR1 is MNHNY, CDR2 SVGAGI, per germline (reference sequence). The CDR3 extends over 14 amino acids. The CDR3 loop is CASSSRTGYNEQFF. CDR3 in DNA: TGTGCCAGCAGTTCTAGGACAGGGTACAATGAGCAGTTCTTC.

A few counts support this clonotype. V usage is TRBV6-6 and J usage is TRBJ1-1, with D hard to call. Germline CDR1 and CDR2: MNHNY and SVGAGI (reference sequence). The V gene lost 4 bases and the J gene lost 6 bases, with 15 bases spanning the gap. The CDR3 has 14 amino acids. The CDR3 bases are TGTGCCAGCAGTTTCCGACCGGGAATCCCTGAAGCTTTCTTT. Its protein is CASSFRPGIPEAFF.

This chain connects TRBV21-1 to TRBJ2-3; TRBD1, as called in the table, went unchecked against the DNA. TRBV21-1 is termed a pseudogene. This CDR3 has 14 amino acids. The CDR3 region has the DNA TGTGCCAGCAGCAAAAATTCAGGGTCAGATACGCAGTATTTT. Translation gives CASSKNSGSDTQYF.

The chain couples TRBV7-2 to TRBJ2-3; 10 bases match TRBD2. The germline V gene has CDR1 SGHTA and CDR2 FQGNSA. V dropped 4 bases and J dropped 10; count of bases not matched to a gene: 5. CDR3 length: 13 amino acids. CDR3 amino acids: CASSSTGTSAQYF. CDR3 DNA: TGTGCCAGCAGCTCGACTGGGACTAGCGCGCAGTATTTT.

This clonotype was seen only a few times. The rearrangement links TRBV7-7 to TRBJ2-3; D possibly corresponds to TRBD2 (7 bases). Germline V gives CDR1 SSHAT, CDR2 FNYEAQ (reference sequence). The CDR3 sequence is 15 residues long. V was pared by 2 bases and J by 5 bases, with 14 bases between. CDR3: CASSLSGGKGDTQYF. The CDR3 bases are TGTGCCAGCAGCTTATCGGGGGGCAAGGGAGATACGCAGTATTTT.

This clonotype was detected ten times or more. The chain joins TRBV6-2 or TRBV6-3 to TRBJ1-4; D uncertain. Germline V lookup: CDR1 MNHEY, CDR2 SVGEGT. V lost 7 bases and J 7 bases, leaving 16 bases between the germline ends. This CDR3 region has 14 residues. The CDR3 DNA reads as TGTGCCAGCACCTTTGGGGAATCGGTTGAAAAACTGTTTTTT. Protein sequence: CASTFGESVEKLFF.

In this sample, this clonotype turned up many times. V usage is TRBV6-6 and J usage is TRBJ2-1; no reliable D call. CDR1 MNHNY and CDR2 SVGAGI come from the germline V gene (reference sequence). CDR3 size: 15 residues. V was pared by 6 bases and J by 4 bases, with 16 bases between. The DNA for the CDR3 is TGTGCCAGCAGATCGGCCGAGTTGGTTTACAATGAGCAGTTCTTC. Its translation: CASRSAELVYNEQFF.

The table lists this clonotype with a few counts. The rearrangement links TRBV29-1 to TRBJ2-3; 9 bases map to TRBD2. There are 12 residues in the CDR3. Looked up from germline, CDR1 is SQVTM and CDR2 is ANQGSEA. V was clipped by 7 bases and J by 3 bases; unmatched bases: 2. The CDR3 spells CSGRGGTDTQYF. CDR3 nucleotide sequence: TGCAGCGGGCGGGGGGGAACAGATACGCAGTATTTT.

This clonotype was seen more than once but under ten times. This sequence joins TRBV18 and TRBJ1-2; 8 bases align to TRBD1. Germline V gives CDR1 KGHSH, CDR2 LQKENI. The CDR3 spans 13 residues. Trimming took 4 bases from V and 3 from J; bases not matched to a gene: 1. The CDR3 loop reads CASSQQGDYGYTF. CDR3 sequence (DNA): TGTGCCAGCTCACAACAGGGGGACTATGGCTACACCTTC.

Ten or more counts support this clonotype. The chain joins TRBV4-3 to TRBJ2-2; D possibly corresponds to TRBD1 (6 bases). V was trimmed by 3 bases and J by 3 bases, leaving 17 bases between them. The germline CDR1 and CDR2 sequences are LGHNA and YSLEER. There are 17 residues in the CDR3. CDR3 loop: CASSQTQGNVDTGELFF. The CDR3, as DNA: TGCGCCAGCAGCCAGACACAGGGAAACGTGGACACCGGGGAGCTGTTTTTT.

This clonotype was detected a few times. V usage is TRBV20-1 and J usage is TRBJ2-3; a weak D match, TRBD1 (5 bases). V was pared by 2 bases and J by 0 bases, with 9 bases between. This CDR3 is 14 amino acids long. Germline V lookup: CDR1 DFQATT, CDR2 SNEGSKA (reference sequence). This CDR3 reads CSARHRLSTDTQYF. The CDR3 region has the DNA TGCAGTGCTAGACACAGGCTGAGCACAGATACGCAGTATTTT.

This clonotype was seen a few times. V and J are TRBV20-1 and TRBJ2-3, with 9 bases that match TRBD1. Per the germline V gene, CDR1 is DFQATT and CDR2 is SNEGSKA (reference sequence). V trimming: 4 bases; J trimming: 2 bases; junction bases outside the gene matches: 4. CDR3 length: 14 residues. In DNA, the CDR3 is TGCAGTGCTAAACAGGGGGCCGCCACAGATACGCAGTATTTT. Residues: CSAKQGAATDTQYF.

This clonotype was detected ten times or more. This rearrangement joins TRBV5-1 to TRBJ2-5; TRBD1 might be the D (5 bases). Trimming removed 4 bases at V and 1 base at J, with 14 bases between. Germline loops: CDR1 SGHRS, CDR2 YFSETQ. The CDR3 has 15 residues. Here the CDR3 reads CASSPGSTFQETQYF. The CDR3, as DNA: TGCGCCAGCAGCCCAGGGTCAACTTTCCAAGAGACCCAGTACTTC.

This chain connects TRBV11-1 to TRBJ2-3; D unclear. CDR1 and CDR2 from the germline V gene are SGHAT and FQDESV (reference sequence). The CDR3 has 14 amino acids. Trimming stripped 2 bases from V and 2 bases from J, with 8 bases between. Here the CDR3 DNA reads TGTGCCAGCAGCTTAACTGGGGACACAGATACGCAGTATTTT. This translates into CASSLTGDTDTQYF.

This sequence joins TRBV24-1 and TRBJ1-4, with D tentatively TRBD1 (5 bases). Per the germline V gene, CDR1 is KGHDR and CDR2 is SFDVKD. V shed 4 bases and J shed 7 bases, with 15 bases lying between them. The CDR3 consists of 15 residues. Here the CDR3 DNA reads TGTGCCACCAGTGACCCCAGGGCGGATGGTGAAAAACTGTTTTTT. It encodes CATSDPRADGEKLFF.

In its sample, this clonotype was seen many times. The V call is TRBV7-2, the J call TRBJ2-7, with D perhaps TRBD2 (5 bases). The ends were cut back, 4 bases at V and 7 bases at J, with 14 bases in the middle. CDR3 size: 13 residues. From germline, CDR1 is SGHTA and CDR2 FQGNSA. For the CDR3, the DNA is TGTGCCAGCAGCTCGCGTCGGGGAAGTGAGCAGTACGTC. Encoded protein: CASSSRRGSEQYV.

This clonotype turned up a few times. The chain combines TRBV7-3 with TRBJ1-1; D gene ambiguous. V was clipped by 4 bases and J by 2 bases, with 11 bases between them. The CDR3 covers 14 residues. The V gene's germline CDR1 is SGHTA and CDR2 FQGTGA. CDR3 sequence reads: CASSSPGGNTEAFF. CDR3 bases: TGTGCCAGCAGCTCACCGGGCGGAAACACTGAAGCTTTCTTT.

The chain recombines TRBV27 with TRBJ1-1; D call uncertain. Germline assignment: CDR1 MNHEY and CDR2 SMNVEV (reference sequence). The CDR3 is made up of 14 amino acids. V was clipped by 8 bases and J by 7 bases, with 20 bases between them. The CDR3 loop is CASGRKGGVNEAFF. DNA for the CDR3: TGTGCCAGCGGCCGAAAGGGCGGTGTAAATGAAGCTTTCTTT.

This clonotype was seen many times. The V and J genes are TRBV5-1 and TRBJ1-1; no definite D call. The V and J ends lost 7 bases and 0 bases respectively, with 10 bases between them. Germline CDR1 is SGHRS and CDR2 is YFSETQ. The CDR3 is 13 amino acids. The CDR3 loop reads CASSMNLNTEAFF. The CDR3 DNA follows: TGCGCCAGCTCAATGAACCTGAACACTGAAGCTTTCTTT.

This clonotype turned up a few times. This chain joins TRBV2 and TRBJ2-3; weak D call: TRBD1 (6 bases). Between the trimmed V and J ends, which lost 2 bases and 4 bases, there was a span of 13 bases. Germline CDR1 and CDR2: SNHLY and FYNNEI. The CDR3 has 15 residues. CDR3 sequence: CASSEYYRGSDTQYF. The CDR3 nucleotides read TGTGCCAGCAGTGAATACTATAGGGGGTCAGATACGCAGTATTTT.

In its sample, this clonotype was seen a few times. This chain uses TRBV10-3 with TRBJ1-1, with D perhaps matching TRBD1 (5 bases). This CDR3 has 15 amino acids. Germline CDR1 and CDR2: ENHRY and SYGVKD. V gave up 3 bases and J gave up 1 base, with 12 bases separating them. DNA for the CDR3: TGTGCCATCAGTGAAGTCGGGGGATCGAACACTGAAGCTTTCTTT. This codes for CAISEVGGSNTEAFF.

This clonotype was counted a few times. The CDR3 nucleotides are TGTGCCAGCGGGTGGGGGGTAGATACGCAGTATTTT. This sequence encodes CASGWGVDTQYF. The chain links TRBV7-2 to TRBJ2-3; weak D call: TRBD2 (6 bases). The germline V gene encodes CDR1 SGHTA and CDR2 FQGNSA. The CDR3 sequence is 12 residues long. Deletions cut 8 bases from V and 5 bases from J, with 11 bases between.

This clonotype has at least ten counts. The chain has TRBV7-9 and TRBJ2-7; 9 bases match TRBD1. This CDR3 spans 14 amino acids. Losses at the gene ends were 3 bases for V and 6 bases for J; bases not matched to a gene: 6. Germline V gene sequence: CDR1 SEHNR, CDR2 FQNEAQ (reference sequence). DNA of the CDR3: TGTGCCAGCAGCTTCGGGACAGGGTTAGTCGAGCAGTACGTC. Amino acid sequence: CASSFGTGLVEQYV.

This clonotype was counted only a few times. The V gene is TRBV28, the J gene TRBJ1-1; maybe TRBD1 (5 bases). This CDR3 comprises 15 residues. Germline values: CDR1 MDHEN, CDR2 SYDVKM. V lost 4 bases, J lost 5 bases, and 17 bases lay in between. CDR3 nucleotide sequence: TGTGCCAGCAGTTCCCCTGACAGTGATGGAACTGAAGCTTTCTTT. Translated, it gives CASSSPDSDGTEAFF.